This T cell receptor (beta chain) was profiled in a study of blood T cell repertoires in COVID-19. Produced via immunoSEQ multiplex PCR; TCRdb's table is partial and in-frame only. The sample consists of some 510,000 clones, roughly 90% of them appearing once. The CDR3 is 14 amino acids. CDR1 and CDR2 from the germline V gene are MGHRA and YSYEKL. Trimming cost V 0 bases and J 3 bases, with 8 bases left between them. This sequence joins TRBV4-1 and TRBJ1-2, with D uncertain. Sequenced input: PBMCs or T cells enriched from blood (not recorded which). The TCR originated in a woman aged 40 to 50 who had recovered from COVID-19. The CDR3 DNA follows: TGCGCCAGCAGCCAAGAGGGCCGTTACTATGGCTACACCTTC. Translation gives CASSQEGRYYGYTF.